This T cell receptor (beta chain) was observed in a study of OX40 agonist ivuxolimab in advanced cancers. The length of the CDR3 is 16 residues. The V end was cut by 1 base, the J end by 0 bases, with 7 bases between. CDR1 and CDR2 (germline): MNHNS, SASEGT. Some clones are missing from TCRdb's copy, which holds only in-frame ones; the method was immunoSEQ multiplex PCR. The sample gives some 42,000 clones, 87% of which show up once; 25% to 35% is in the top ten. The TCR was taken from an adult with an advanced solid tumor such as melanoma, head and neck, liver or kidney cancer. The sequencing used CD4+ or CD8+ T cells sorted from blood, collected in a trial of the OX40 agonist ivuxolimab. The chain is built from TRBV6-1 and TRBJ2-6, with D unresolved. CDR3 amino acids: CASSEGSLSGANVLTF. CDR3 nucleotides: TGTGCCAGCAGTGAAGGCTCCCTCTCTGGGGCCAACGTCCTGACTTTC.